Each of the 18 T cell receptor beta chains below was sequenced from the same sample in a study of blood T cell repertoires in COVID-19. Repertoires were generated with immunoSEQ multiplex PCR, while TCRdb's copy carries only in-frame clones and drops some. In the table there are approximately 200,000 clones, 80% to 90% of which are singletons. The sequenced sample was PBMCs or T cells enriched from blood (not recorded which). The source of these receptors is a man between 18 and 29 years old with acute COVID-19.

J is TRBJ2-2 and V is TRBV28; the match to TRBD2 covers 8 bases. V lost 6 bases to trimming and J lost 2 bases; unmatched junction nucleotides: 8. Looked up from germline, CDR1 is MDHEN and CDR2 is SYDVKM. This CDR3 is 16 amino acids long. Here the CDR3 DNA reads TGTGCCAGCAGCGACCCGGGGGGGAATAACACCGGGGAGCTGTTTTTT. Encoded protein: CASSDPGGNNTGELFF.

CDR3 nucleotide sequence: TGTGCCAGTAGTATATTAGGGAGTGTGAATGAGCAGTTCTTC. It encodes CASSILGSVNEQFF. The chain recombines TRBV19 with TRBJ2-1; a weak D match, TRBD2 (5 bases). Germline V CDR1 and CDR2: LNHDA, SQIVND (reference sequence). Trimming took 2 bases from V and 7 from J, leaving 12 bases between them. This CDR3 is 14 amino acids long.

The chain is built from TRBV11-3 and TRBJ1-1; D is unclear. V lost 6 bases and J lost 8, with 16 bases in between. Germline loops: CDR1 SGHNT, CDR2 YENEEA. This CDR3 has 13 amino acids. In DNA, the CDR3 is TGTGCCAGCAGGACCCGGGTCCTATCGGAAGCTTTCTTT. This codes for CASRTRVLSEAFF.

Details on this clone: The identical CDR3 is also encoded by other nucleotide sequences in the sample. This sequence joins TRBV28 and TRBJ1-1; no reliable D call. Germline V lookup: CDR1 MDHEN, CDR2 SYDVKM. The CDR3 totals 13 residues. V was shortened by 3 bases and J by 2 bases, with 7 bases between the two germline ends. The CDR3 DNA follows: TGTGCCAGCAGTTTTAGAGGTAACACTGAAGCTTTCTTT. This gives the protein CASSFRGNTEAFF.

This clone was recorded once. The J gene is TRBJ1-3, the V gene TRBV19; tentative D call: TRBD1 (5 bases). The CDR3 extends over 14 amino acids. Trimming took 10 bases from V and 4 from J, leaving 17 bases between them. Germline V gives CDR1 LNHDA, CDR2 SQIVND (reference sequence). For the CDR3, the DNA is TGTGCCATCCCCGCCGACAGAAAGGGAAACACCATATATTTT. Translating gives CAIPADRKGNTIYF.

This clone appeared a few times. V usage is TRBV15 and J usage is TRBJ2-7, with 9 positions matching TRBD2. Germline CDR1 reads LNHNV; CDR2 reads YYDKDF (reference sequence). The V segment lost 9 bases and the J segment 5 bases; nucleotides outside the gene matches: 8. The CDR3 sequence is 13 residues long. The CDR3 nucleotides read TGTGCCACGCGTAGCGGGAGTCGGCACGAGCAGTACTTC. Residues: CATRSGSRHEQYF.

The CDR3 loop reads CASSPLASEGYEQYF. CDR3 DNA sequence: TGCGCCAGCAGCCCCTTGGCTAGCGAAGGCTACGAGCAGTACTTC. The V and J genes are TRBV4-1 and TRBJ2-7; tentatively, D is TRBD2 (6 bases). V lost 4 bases to trimming and J lost 3 bases, with 16 bases between them. CDR1 and CDR2 (germline): MGHRA, YSYEKL. This CDR3 region has 15 residues.

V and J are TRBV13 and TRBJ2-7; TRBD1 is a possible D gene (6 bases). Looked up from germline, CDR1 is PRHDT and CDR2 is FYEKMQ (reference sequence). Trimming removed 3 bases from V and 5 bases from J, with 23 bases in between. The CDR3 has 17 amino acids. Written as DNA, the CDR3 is TGTGCCAGCAGCTTTCGTCCCCACACTAGGGGGTTTCACGAGCAGTACTTC. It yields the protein CASSFRPHTRGFHEQYF.

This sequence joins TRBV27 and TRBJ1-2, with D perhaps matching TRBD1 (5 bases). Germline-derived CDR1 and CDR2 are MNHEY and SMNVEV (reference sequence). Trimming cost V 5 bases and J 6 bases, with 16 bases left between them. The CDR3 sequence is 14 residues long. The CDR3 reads CASSLGGGNNGYTF. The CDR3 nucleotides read TGTGCCAGCAGTCTCGGGGGGGGAAATAATGGCTACACCTTC.

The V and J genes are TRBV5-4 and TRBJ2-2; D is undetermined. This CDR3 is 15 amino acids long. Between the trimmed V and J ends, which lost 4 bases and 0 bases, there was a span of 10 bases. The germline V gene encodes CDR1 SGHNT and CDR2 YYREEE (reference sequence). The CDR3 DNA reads TGTGCCAGCAGCCAAAAGACTGCGAACACCGGGGAGCTGTTTTTT. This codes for CASSQKTANTGELFF.

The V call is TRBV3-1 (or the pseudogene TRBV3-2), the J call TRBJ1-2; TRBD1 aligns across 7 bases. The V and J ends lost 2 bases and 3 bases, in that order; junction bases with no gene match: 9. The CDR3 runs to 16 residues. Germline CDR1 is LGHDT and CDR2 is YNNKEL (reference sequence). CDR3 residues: CASSQHRTGQYYGYTF. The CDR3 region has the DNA TGTGCCAGCAGCCAACATCGGACAGGCCAATACTATGGCTACACCTTC.

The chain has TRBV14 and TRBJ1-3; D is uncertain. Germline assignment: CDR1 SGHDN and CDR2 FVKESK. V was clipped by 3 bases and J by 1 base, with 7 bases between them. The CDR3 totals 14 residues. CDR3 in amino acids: CASSQAGSGNTIYF. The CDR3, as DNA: TGTGCCAGCAGCCAGGCGGGGTCTGGAAACACCATATATTTT.

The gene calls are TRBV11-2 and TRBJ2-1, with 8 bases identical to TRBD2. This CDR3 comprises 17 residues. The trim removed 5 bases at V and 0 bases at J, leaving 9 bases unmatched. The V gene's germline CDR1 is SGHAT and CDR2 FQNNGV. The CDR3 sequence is CASSPPFAGGSYNEQFF. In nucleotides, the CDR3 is TGTGCCAGCAGCCCACCTTTTGCGGGAGGCTCCTACAATGAGCAGTTCTTC.

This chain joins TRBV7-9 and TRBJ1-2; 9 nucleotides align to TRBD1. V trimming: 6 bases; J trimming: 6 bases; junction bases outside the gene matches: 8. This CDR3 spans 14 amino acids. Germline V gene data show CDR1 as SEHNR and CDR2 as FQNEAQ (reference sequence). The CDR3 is CASRRTGEVDGYTF. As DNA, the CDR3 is TGTGCCAGCAGACGGACAGGGGAAGTTGATGGCTACACCTTC. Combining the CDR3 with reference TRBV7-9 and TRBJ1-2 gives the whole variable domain DTGVSQNPRHKITKRGQNVTFRCDPISEHNRLYWYRQTLGQGPEFLTYFQNEAQLEKSRLLSDRFSAERPKGSFSTLEIQRTEQGDSAMYLCASRRTGEVDGYTFGSGTRLTVV.

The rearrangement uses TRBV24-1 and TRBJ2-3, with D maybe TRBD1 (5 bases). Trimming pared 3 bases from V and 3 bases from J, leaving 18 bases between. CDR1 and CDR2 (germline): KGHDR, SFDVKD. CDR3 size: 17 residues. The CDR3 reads CATSDPDTGSDTDTQYF. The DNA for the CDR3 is TGTGCCACCAGTGATCCCGACACAGGTTCGGATACAGATACGCAGTATTTT.

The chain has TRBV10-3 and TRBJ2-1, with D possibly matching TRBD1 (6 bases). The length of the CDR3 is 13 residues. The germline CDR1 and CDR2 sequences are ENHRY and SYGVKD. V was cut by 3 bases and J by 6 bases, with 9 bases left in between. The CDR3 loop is CAISERTANEQFF. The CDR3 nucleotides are TGTGCCATCAGTGAAAGGACAGCCAATGAGCAGTTCTTC.

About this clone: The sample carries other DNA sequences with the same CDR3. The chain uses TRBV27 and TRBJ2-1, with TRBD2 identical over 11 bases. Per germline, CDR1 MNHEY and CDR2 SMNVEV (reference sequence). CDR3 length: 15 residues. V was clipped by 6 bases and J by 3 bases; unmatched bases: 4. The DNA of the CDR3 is TGTGCCAGCAGCCCAGGGACTAGCGGCTACAATGAGCAGTTCTTC. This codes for CASSPGTSGYNEQFF.

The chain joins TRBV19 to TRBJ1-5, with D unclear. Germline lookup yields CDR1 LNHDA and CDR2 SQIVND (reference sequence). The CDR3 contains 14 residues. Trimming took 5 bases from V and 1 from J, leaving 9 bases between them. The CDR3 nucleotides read TGTGCCAGTAGTCTCGTCCAGAGCAATCAGCCCCAGCATTTT. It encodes CASSLVQSNQPQHF.